The sequence of this T cell receptor beta chain was determined in a study of PD-1 blockade in classical Hodgkin lymphoma. Some clones are missing from TCRdb's copy, which holds only in-frame ones; the method was immunoSEQ multiplex PCR. This sample yields 20,000 to 25,000 clones, of which roughly 71% are seen a single time; 15% to 20% belongs to the top ten. This clone has a handful of counts. Described time point: cycle 4 day 1 (C4D1), after five to seven weeks of nivolumab. All trial patients relapsed after autologous stem cell transplantation. Trimming took 1 base from V and 3 from J; bases not matched to a gene: 0. The CDR3 has 14 amino acids. Germline V gives CDR1 SGDLS, CDR2 YYNGEE.

The V gene is TRBV9, the J gene TRBJ2-7; TRBD2 matches 11 bases. Sample: peripheral blood mononuclear cells (PBMCs), taken before the fourth cycle of nivolumab. This receptor was taken from a human donor with classical Hodgkin lymphoma. This CDR3 is CASSVTSGSYEQYF. The CDR3 nucleotides are TGTGCCAGCAGCGTAACTAGCGGGAGCTACGAGCAGTACTTC.